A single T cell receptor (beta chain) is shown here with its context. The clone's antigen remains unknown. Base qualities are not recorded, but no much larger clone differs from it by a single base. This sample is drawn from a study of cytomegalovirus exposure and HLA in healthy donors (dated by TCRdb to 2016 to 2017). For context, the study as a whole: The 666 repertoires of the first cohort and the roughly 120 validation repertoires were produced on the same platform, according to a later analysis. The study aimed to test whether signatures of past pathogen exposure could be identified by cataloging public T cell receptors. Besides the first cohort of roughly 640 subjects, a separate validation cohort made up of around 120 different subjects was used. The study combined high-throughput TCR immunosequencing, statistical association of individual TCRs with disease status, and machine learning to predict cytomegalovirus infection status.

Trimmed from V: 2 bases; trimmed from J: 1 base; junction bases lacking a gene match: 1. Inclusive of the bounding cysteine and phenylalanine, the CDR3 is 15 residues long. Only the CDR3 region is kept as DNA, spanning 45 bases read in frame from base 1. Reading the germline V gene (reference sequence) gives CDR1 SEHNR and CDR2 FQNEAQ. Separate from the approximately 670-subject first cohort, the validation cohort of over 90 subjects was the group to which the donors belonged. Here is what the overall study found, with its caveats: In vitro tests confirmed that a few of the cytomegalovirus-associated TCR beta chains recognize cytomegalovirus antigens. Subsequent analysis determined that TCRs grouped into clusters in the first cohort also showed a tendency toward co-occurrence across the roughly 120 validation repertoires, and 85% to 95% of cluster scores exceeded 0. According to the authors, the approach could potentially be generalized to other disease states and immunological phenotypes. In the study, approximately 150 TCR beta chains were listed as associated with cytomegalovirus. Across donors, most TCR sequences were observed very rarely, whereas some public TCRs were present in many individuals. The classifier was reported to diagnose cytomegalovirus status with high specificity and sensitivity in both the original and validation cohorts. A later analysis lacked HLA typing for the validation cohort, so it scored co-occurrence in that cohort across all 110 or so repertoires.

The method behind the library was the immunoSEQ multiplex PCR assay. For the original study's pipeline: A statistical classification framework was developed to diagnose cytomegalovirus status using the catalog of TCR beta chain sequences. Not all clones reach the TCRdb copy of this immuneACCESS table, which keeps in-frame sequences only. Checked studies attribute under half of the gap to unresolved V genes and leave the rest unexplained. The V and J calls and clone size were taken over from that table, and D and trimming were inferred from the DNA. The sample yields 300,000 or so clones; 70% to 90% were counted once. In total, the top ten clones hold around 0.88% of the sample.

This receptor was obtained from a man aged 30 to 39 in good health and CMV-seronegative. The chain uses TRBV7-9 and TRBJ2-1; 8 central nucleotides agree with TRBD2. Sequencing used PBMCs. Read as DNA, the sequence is TGTGCCAGCAGCTTACAGCGGGGGTCCTACAATGAGCAGTTCTTC. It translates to CASSLQRGSYNEQFF.